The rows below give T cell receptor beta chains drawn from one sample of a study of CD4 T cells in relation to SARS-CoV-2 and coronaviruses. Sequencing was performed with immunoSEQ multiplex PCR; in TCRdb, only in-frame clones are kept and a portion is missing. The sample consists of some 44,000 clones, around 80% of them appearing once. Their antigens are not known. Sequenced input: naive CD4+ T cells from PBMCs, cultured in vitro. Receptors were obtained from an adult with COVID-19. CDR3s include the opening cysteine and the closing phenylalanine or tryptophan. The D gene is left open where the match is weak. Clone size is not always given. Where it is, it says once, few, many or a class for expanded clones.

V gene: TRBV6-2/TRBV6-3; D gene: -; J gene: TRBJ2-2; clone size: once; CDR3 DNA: TGTGCCAGCAGTTACGTTCGGGGGACACCCAACACCGGGGAGCTGTTTTTT; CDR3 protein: CASSYVRGTPNTGELFF
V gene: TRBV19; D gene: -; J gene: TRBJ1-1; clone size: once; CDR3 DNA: TGTGCCAGTACGTTGCGGCCGAACACTGAAGCTTTCTTT; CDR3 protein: CASTLRPNTEAFF
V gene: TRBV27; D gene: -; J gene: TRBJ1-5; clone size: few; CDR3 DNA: TGTGCCAGCAGTATGGCCCGGGGGGCTCAGCCCCAGCATTTT; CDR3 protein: CASSMARGAQPQHF
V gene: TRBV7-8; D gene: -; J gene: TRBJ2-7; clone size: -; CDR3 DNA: TGTGCCAGCAGCTTAAGGCGAGCCTCACACGAGCAGTACTTC; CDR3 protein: CASSLRRASHEQYF
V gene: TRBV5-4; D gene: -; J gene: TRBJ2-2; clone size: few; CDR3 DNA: TGTGCCAGTCAGGGTAAAAGTGGCGCCGGGGAGCTGTTTTTT; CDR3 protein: CASQGKSGAGELFF
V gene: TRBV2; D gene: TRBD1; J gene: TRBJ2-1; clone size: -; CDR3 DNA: TGTGCCAGCAGTCGGACAGGGGAAAGAGGTGAGCAGTTCTTC; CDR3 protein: CASSRTGERGEQFF
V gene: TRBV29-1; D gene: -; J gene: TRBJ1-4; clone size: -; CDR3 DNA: TGCAGCGTTGAAGATCCCTCCTTTAGGGAAAAACTGTTTTTT; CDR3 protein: CSVEDPSFREKLFF
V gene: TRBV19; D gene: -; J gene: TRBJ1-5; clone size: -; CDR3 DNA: TGTGCCAGTAGTATGCCTCAGGGCTGGAGCAATCAGCCCCAGCATTTT; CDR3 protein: CASSMPQGWSNQPQHF
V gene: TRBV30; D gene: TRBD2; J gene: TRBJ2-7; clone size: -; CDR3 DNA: TGTGCCTGGAGTGTAGTCCTAGCGGGAGGGGGGGTTAGAGAGCAGTACTTC; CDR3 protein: CAWSVVLAGGGVREQYF
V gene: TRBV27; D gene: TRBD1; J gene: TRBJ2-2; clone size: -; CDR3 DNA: TGTGCCAGCACACAGGGGTGGGCGAACACCGGGGAGCTGTTTTTT; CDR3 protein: CASTQGWANTGELFF
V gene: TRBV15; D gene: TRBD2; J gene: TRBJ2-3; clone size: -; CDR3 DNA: TGTGCCACCAGCAGAGACGCGGGACTAGCGGGCGTCACAGATACGCAGTATTTT; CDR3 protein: CATSRDAGLAGVTDTQYF
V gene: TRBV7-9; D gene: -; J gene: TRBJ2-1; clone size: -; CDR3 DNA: TGTGCCAGCAGCCCTGAAGCTCCGAGCTCCTACAATGAGCAGTTCTTC; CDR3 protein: CASSPEAPSSYNEQFF
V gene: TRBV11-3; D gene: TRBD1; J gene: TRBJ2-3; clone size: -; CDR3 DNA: TGTGCCAGCAGCTTAAGAGGGGGCCCGGGCACAGATACGCAGTATTTT; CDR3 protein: CASSLRGGPGTDTQYF
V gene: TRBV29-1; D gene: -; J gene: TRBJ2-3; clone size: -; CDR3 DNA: TGCAGCGTTGAAGACAGACGGGCGTCTAGCACAGATACGCAGTATTTT; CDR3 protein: CSVEDRRASSTDTQYF
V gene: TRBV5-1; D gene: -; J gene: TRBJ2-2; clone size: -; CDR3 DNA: TGCGCCAGCAGCTTGGACCGAACGAACACCGGGGAGCTGTTTTTT; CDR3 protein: CASSLDRTNTGELFF
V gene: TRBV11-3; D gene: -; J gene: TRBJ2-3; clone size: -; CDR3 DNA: TGTGCCAGCAGCCCGGGGCGCACAGATACGCAGTATTTT; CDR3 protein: CASSPGRTDTQYF
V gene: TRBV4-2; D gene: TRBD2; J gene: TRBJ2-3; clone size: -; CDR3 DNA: TGTGCCAGCAGCCAAGACCCCGACTCCGCTAGCGGGAGCAATTGGGATACGCAGTATTTT; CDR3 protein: CASSQDPDSASGSNWDTQYF
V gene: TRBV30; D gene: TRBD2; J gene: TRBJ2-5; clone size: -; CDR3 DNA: TGTGCCTGGAGTCCTCCTCTAAGGACTAGCGGGAGGAGAGAGACCCAGTACTTC; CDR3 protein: CAWSPPLRTSGRRETQYF
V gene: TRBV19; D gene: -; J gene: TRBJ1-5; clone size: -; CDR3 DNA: TGTGCCATTAGGTGGAATCAGCCCCAGCATTTT; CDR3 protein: CAIRWNQPQHF
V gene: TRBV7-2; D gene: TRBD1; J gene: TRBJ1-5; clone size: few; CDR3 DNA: TGTGCCAGCAGCCCAGGGGGCGCCGGGACTCAGCCCCAGCATTTT; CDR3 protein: CASSPGGAGTQPQHF